The 18 T cell receptor beta chains in this list originate from one sample, sequenced in a study of T cell repertoires in cytomegalovirus infection. Using its own MiXCR run on the reads, TCRdb lists one record per CDR3 protein. The sample consists of roughly 720,000 distinct CDR3 sequences, 35% to 40% of them appearing once. The sequencing input was PBMCs. These receptors were collected from a human donor in good health (CMV status not recorded). Some clones in this sample may be carry-over from other donors' samples.

This clonotype was picked up a small number of times. The chain employs TRBV7-2 and TRBJ2-7; no firm D call. CDR3 length equals 14 residues. V lost 2 bases and J lost 2, with 10 bases in between. Germline V gene sequence: CDR1 SGHTA, CDR2 FQGNSA. CDR3 sequence reads: CASSLRVETYEQYF. Here the CDR3 DNA reads TGTGCCAGCAGCTTAAGGGTAGAAACCTACGAGCAGTACTTC.

The chain uses TRBV12-3 or TRBV12-4 and TRBJ1-2; the match to TRBD1 covers 10 bases. Trimming at V came to 6 bases and at J to 4 bases, leaving 2 bases not matched to a gene. The CDR3 contains 13 residues. CDR3 sequence (DNA): TGTGCCAGCAGCTGGACAGGGGGCTATGGCTACACCTTC. It specifies CASSWTGGYGYTF.

With respect to this clonotype: Mismatch with germline at one junction end may stem from a read error. The chain carries TRBV19 and TRBJ1-5, with D hard to call. The CDR3 is made up of 16 amino acids. The germline CDR1 and CDR2 sequences are LNHDA and SQIVND (reference sequence). The CDR3 region has the DNA TGTGCCAGTAGTATTACGTCCAGGCCCAGCAATCAGCACCAGCATTTT. Its translation: CASSITSRPSNQHQHF.

The chain combines TRBV28 with TRBJ2-7, with D unclear. This CDR3 has 14 amino acids. Germline-derived CDR1 and CDR2 are MDHEN and SYDVKM. The V end lost 2 bases, the J end lost 0 bases, and 8 bases lay between the germline ends. CDR3 DNA sequence: TGTGCCAGCAGTTTAATCGCCAGCTCCTACGAGCAGTACTTC. It is translated as CASSLIASSYEQYF.

This clonotype showed up just a few times. V usage is TRBV7-2 and J usage is TRBJ2-1, with a possible D match to TRBD2 (6 bases). Germline loops: CDR1 SGHTA, CDR2 FQGNSA. The CDR3 consists of 17 residues. V gave up 0 bases and J gave up 6 bases, with 18 bases separating them. Here the CDR3 DNA reads TGTGCCAGCAGCTTAGCGGGGACCGGGACTCCCGTCAATGAGCAGTTCTTC. This translates into CASSLAGTGTPVNEQFF.

The J gene is TRBJ2-1, the V gene TRBV20-1, with D unclear. Trimming took 7 bases from V and 9 from J, leaving 16 bases between them. Germline values: CDR1 DFQATT, CDR2 SNEGSKA (reference sequence). The length of the CDR3 is 12 residues. The CDR3 loop is CSVPGRATEQFF. The CDR3 DNA sequence: TGCAGTGTCCCCGGACGGGCGACTGAGCAGTTCTTC.

This clonotype was seen a few times. In DNA form, the CDR3 reads TGTGCCAGCAGCCTTCACGGCTTGAGCACAGATACGCAGTATTTT. Encoded protein: CASSLHGLSTDTQYF. V usage is TRBV7-6 and J usage is TRBJ2-3; D remains unclear. The CDR3 consists of 15 residues. The V gene's germline CDR1 is SGHVS and CDR2 FNYEAQ. Between the trimmed V and J ends, which lost 5 bases and 0 bases, there was a span of 12 bases. Based on the CDR3 plus reference TRBV7-6 and TRBJ2-3, the full variable domain is GAGVSQSPRYKVTKRGQDVALRCDPISGHVSLYWYRQALGQGPEFLTYFNYEAQQDKSGLPNDRFSAERPEGSISTLTIQRTEQRDSAMYRCASSLHGLSTDTQYFGPGTRLTVL.

The V and J genes are TRBV12-3 or TRBV12-4 and TRBJ1-1; D not certain. This CDR3 region has 14 residues. Trimming shortened V by 5 bases and J by 1 base, and 11 bases separated the two germline ends. CDR3 DNA: TGTGCCAGCAGTCGCAACCAAGGGAACACTGAAGCTTTCTTT. Encoded protein: CASSRNQGNTEAFF.

This clonotype was counted only a few times. The rearrangement uses TRBV27 and TRBJ1-1; 7 bases match TRBD1. CDR3 length: 14 residues. CDR1 is MNHEY, CDR2 SMNVEV, per germline (reference sequence). J gave up 5 bases and V 8 bases, and 11 bases lay outside the gene matches. The CDR3 region is CASSQGGVWTEAFF. The CDR3 DNA reads TGTGCCAGCTCCCAGGGGGGGGTTTGGACTGAAGCTTTCTTT.

The V call is TRBV6-2 or TRBV6-3, the J call TRBJ1-5; possible D gene TRBD1, 5 bases. The CDR3 is made up of 16 amino acids. The germline gives CDR1 MNHEY, CDR2 SVGEGT. The V end was cut by 4 bases, the J end by 2 bases, with 15 bases between. DNA of the CDR3: TGTGCCAGCAGTTTTCGGGGGACTTCTGGCAATCAGCCCCAGCATTTT. It codes for CASSFRGTSGNQPQHF.

There are many counts of this clonotype. The chain uses TRBV7-2 and TRBJ1-1; TRBD1 is a possible D gene (5 bases). Germline V gene lookup returns CDR1 SGHTA and CDR2 FQGNSA. V was cut by 3 bases and J by 4 bases, with 18 bases left in between. The CDR3 has 16 residues. The CDR3 spells CASSFYGEWRGTEAFF. CDR3 DNA: TGTGCCAGCAGCTTTTATGGGGAATGGAGGGGCACTGAAGCTTTCTTT.

A note on this clonotype: Compared with germline, one end of the junction differs, possibly owing to a read error. This chain links TRBV11-2 with TRBJ1-6; D is undetermined. The CDR3 extends over 15 amino acids. Germline values: CDR1 SGHAT, CDR2 FQNNGV. CDR3 region: CASSSGLQLTSPLHF. The CDR3, as DNA: TGTGCCAGTAGCTCGGGGTTACAGTTGACTTCACCCCTCCACTTT.

There are a few counts of this clonotype. V gene TRBV5-5 combines with J gene TRBJ1-1; no clear D. The CDR3 runs 13 residues. Germline V lookup: CDR1 SGHKS, CDR2 YYEKEE (reference sequence). The V end was cut by 0 bases, the J end by 4 bases, with 7 bases between. CDR3 sequence (DNA): TGTGCCAGCAGCTTGGAGCTGGCCACTGAAGCTTTCTTT. Translating gives CASSLELATEAFF. Full variable domain (missing parts from reference TRBV5-5 and TRBJ1-1): DAGVTQSPTHLIKTRGQQVTLRCSPISGHKSVSWYQQVLGQGPQFIFQYYEKEERGRGNFPDRFSARQFPNYSSELNVNALLLGDSALYLCASSLELATEAFFGQGTRLTVV.

This clonotype was counted between two and nine times. This CDR3 reads CASSQDVGATNYGYTF. The CDR3 DNA reads TGTGCCAGCAGCCAAGATGTTGGGGCTACTAACTATGGCTACACCTTC. The chain recombines TRBV4-2 with TRBJ1-2; D is possibly TRBD1 (5 bases). CDR1 LGHNA and CDR2 YNFKEQ come from the germline V gene. The CDR3 loop spans 16 amino acids. Trimming pared 0 bases from V and 0 bases from J, leaving 11 bases between.

This clonotype was found a few times. The V call is TRBV11-2, the J call TRBJ1-2; D gene uncertain. This CDR3 is built from 14 residues. Germline V gene data show CDR1 as SGHAT and CDR2 as FQNNGV. V gave up 5 bases and J gave up 5 bases, with 15 bases separating them. The CDR3 DNA is TGTGCCAGCAGCATGGGTGCGGGGAGTTATGGCTACACCTTC. It translates to CASSMGAGSYGYTF. The full variable domain, in which reference TRBV11-2 and TRBJ1-2 provide the parts outside the CDR3, is EAGVAQSPRYKIIEKRQSVAFWCNPISGHATLYWYQQILGQGPKLLIQFQNNGVVDDSQLPKDRFSAERLKGVDSTLKIQPAKLEDSAVYLCASSMGAGSYGYTFGSGTRLTVV.

The chain links TRBV7-9 to TRBJ1-1; 8 bases agree with TRBD1. After removal of 3 bases from V and 1 base from J, the junction contained 10 bases not matched to a gene. Germline V gene sequence: CDR1 SEHNR, CDR2 FQNEAQ (reference sequence). The CDR3 spans 17 residues. The CDR3 bases are TGTGCCAGCAGCTTTAGGCCCCAGGGGGCGCGGAACACTGAAGCTTTCTTT. Its translation: CASSFRPQGARNTEAFF.

The V and J genes are TRBV7-2 and TRBJ2-7; TRBD1 aligns across 9 bases. The CDR3 is 15 amino acids. The germline CDR1 and CDR2 sequences are SGHTA and FQGNSA. V lost 5 bases to trimming and J lost 3 bases; unmatched junction nucleotides: 8. The CDR3 DNA sequence: TGTGCCAGCAGCGCGACCGGGACAGGGCTCTACGAGCAGTACTTC. This translates into CASSATGTGLYEQYF.

The rearrangement links TRBV5-1 to TRBJ2-7; a possible D gene is TRBD1 (5 bases). Germline V gene sequence: CDR1 SGHRS, CDR2 YFSETQ. V was pared by 5 bases and J by 5 bases, with 11 bases between. The CDR3 loop spans 12 amino acids. As DNA, the CDR3 is TGCGCCAGCAGGAACCCCAGGGACGAGCAGTACTTC. Translated, it gives CASRNPRDEQYF.